The clone carrying this TCR beta chain appeared many times. Antigen specificity is unknown. CDR1 is DFQATT and CDR2 is SNEGSKA in the germline V gene (reference sequence). V trimming: 1 base; J trimming: 5 bases; junction bases outside the gene matches: 7. The CDR3 sequence is 15 residues long. This entry belongs to a study of T-cell memory formation after mild COVID-19. Study background: Most TCR clusters belonged to a single donor.

Barcoded TCR alpha and TCR beta cDNA libraries with UMIs came from 5'RACE using constant-segment primers. TCRdb recomputed calls from the 5' RACE reads with MiXCR, one row per CDR3 protein. Of roughly 300,000 distinct CDR3 sequences in the sample, about 13% were seen once. Study results and caveats: The pre-infection memory compartment contained some responding clones, suggesting cross-reactive memory joined. Confirmation was lacking for SARS-CoV-2 specificity of second-wave clones that peaked on day 37.

The chain carries TRBV20-1 and TRBJ2-3, with 9 bases that match TRBD2. The sequenced material came from PBMCs or a T cell subset sorted from them (not recorded which). The TCR was taken from a man aged 18-30 years who had mild COVID-19 (a few samples of this study predate the infection). Cell type and time point are not known. CDR3 protein: CSARVSGGLVDTQYF. CDR3 nucleotide sequence: TGCAGTGCTAGAGTTAGCGGGGGATTAGTAGATACGCAGTATTTT.